These 14 T cell receptor beta chains were sequenced from one sample in a study of shared clonotypes between healthy human individuals. TCRdb keeps only in-frame clones here, not all; method: immunoSEQ multiplex PCR. The data contain under 600,000 clones, about 79% of them singletons. The sample was PBMCs. Receptor source: a woman aged 40 to 50 in good health. Some clones in this sample may be carry-over from other donors' samples.

This clone turned up a few times. The CDR3 region has the DNA TGTGCCTGGAGCGCGGGGGCGAACTATGGCTACACCTTC. It is translated as CAWSAGANYGYTF. The rearrangement joins TRBV30 to TRBJ1-2, with D possibly matching TRBD1 (6 bases). V was cut by 3 bases and J by 2 bases, with 10 bases left in between. This CDR3 has 13 residues. CDR1 and CDR2 (germline): GTSNPN, SVGIG (reference sequence).

The chain combines TRBV5-8 with TRBJ2-5, with 9 bases aligning to TRBD2. From germline, CDR1 is SGHTS and CDR2 YDEGEE. The CDR3 extends over 12 amino acids. V trimming: 2 bases; J trimming: 14 bases; junction bases outside the gene matches: 7. CDR3 in DNA: TGTGCCAGCAGCTTCCGGAGGGGACTAGCTTACTTC. It encodes CASSFRRGLAYF.

The genes are TRBV29-1 and TRBJ1-1; D gene ambiguous. The V and J ends lost 1 base and 0 bases respectively, with 9 bases between them. The CDR3 totals 14 residues. The germline V gene has CDR1 SQVTM and CDR2 ANQGSEA. CDR3 in amino acids: CSVEVQRMNTEAFF. CDR3 in DNA: TGCAGCGTTGAAGTACAGAGAATGAACACTGAAGCTTTCTTT.

This clone appeared a single time. This rearrangement joins TRBV6-5 to TRBJ1-2; D is unresolved. Germline values: CDR1 MNHEY, CDR2 SVGAGI. CDR3 length: 14 residues. V shed 2 bases and J shed 0 bases, with 7 bases lying between them. The CDR3 region is CASSYDGSNYGYTF. The CDR3 DNA is TGTGCCAGCAGTTACGACGGATCTAACTATGGCTACACCTTC.

The chain is built from TRBV28 and TRBJ2-2; D unresolved. Germline loops: CDR1 MDHEN, CDR2 SYDVKM. The V gene lost 2 bases and the J gene lost 2 bases, with 12 bases spanning the gap. The CDR3 spans 16 residues. As DNA, the CDR3 is TGTGCCAGCAGTTTACTACGGACGGGCAACACCGGGGAGCTGTTTTTT. It is translated as CASSLLRTGNTGELFF.

V and J are TRBV5-1 and TRBJ2-7; the D gene is possibly TRBD1 (6 bases). Trimming shortened V by 0 bases and J by 0 bases, and 7 bases separated the two germline ends. This CDR3 contains 14 residues. Germline assignment: CDR1 SGHRS and CDR2 YFSETQ. The CDR3 loop reads CASSLGDNSYEQYF. The CDR3 DNA reads as TGCGCCAGCAGCTTGGGGGACAACTCCTACGAGCAGTACTTC.

The chain recombines TRBV5-6 with TRBJ2-3; 12 nucleotides match TRBD2. The germline V gene has CDR1 SGHDT and CDR2 YYEEEE. Trimming at V came to 4 bases and at J to 2 bases, leaving 5 bases not matched to a gene. The length of the CDR3 is 16 residues. CDR3 protein: CASSLRTSGITDTQYF. The CDR3 DNA is TGTGCCAGCAGCCTGCGGACTAGCGGGATCACAGATACGCAGTATTTT. Supplemented by reference TRBV5-6 and TRBJ2-3, the full variable domain reads DAGVTQSPTHLIKTRGQQVTLRCSPKSGHDTVSWYQQALGQGPQFIFQYYEEEERQRGNFPDRFSGHQFPNYSSELNVNALLLGDSALYLCASSLRTSGITDTQYFGPGTRLTVL.

The chain has TRBV7-3 and TRBJ2-3, with 8 bases aligning to TRBD1. The germline V gene encodes CDR1 SGHTA and CDR2 FQGTGA. The CDR3 has 11 amino acids. J was trimmed by 6 bases and V by 8 bases; bases with no gene match: 1. CDR3 in DNA: TGTGCCAGCCAGGGGGCGGATACGCAGTATTTT. Protein sequence: CASQGADTQYF. Based on the CDR3 plus reference TRBV7-3 and TRBJ2-3, the full variable domain is GAGVSQTPSNKVTEKGKYVELRCDPISGHTALYWYRQSLGQGPEFLIYFQGTGAADDSGLPNDRFFAVRPEGSVSTLKIQRTERGDSAVYLCASQGADTQYFGPGTRLTVL.

The chain recombines TRBV27 with TRBJ2-4; 10 nucleotides match TRBD2. The CDR3 covers 19 residues. The germline V gene encodes CDR1 MNHEY and CDR2 SMNVEV (reference sequence). V lost 5 bases to trimming and J lost 0 bases; unmatched junction nucleotides: 13. The CDR3 DNA reads as TGTGCCAGCAGTCCCACCACTAGCGGGGCACTCCTAGCCAAAAACATTCAGTACTTC. It is translated as CASSPTTSGALLAKNIQYF.

The chain has TRBV29-1 and TRBJ1-4, with D unresolved. Germline loops: CDR1 SQVTM, CDR2 ANQGSEA. This CDR3 is built from 13 residues. V was clipped by 4 bases and J by 1 base, with 7 bases between them. Here the CDR3 DNA reads TGCAGCGTTGGGGAACAAACTAATGAAAAACTGTTTTTT. As protein: CSVGEQTNEKLFF.

The CDR3 sequence is CASTTTGSYNEQFF. The CDR3 nucleotides read TGCGCCAGCACCACCACCGGATCCTACAATGAGCAGTTCTTC. V gene TRBV5-1 combines with J gene TRBJ2-1; D uncertain. The CDR3 has 14 residues. The germline gives CDR1 SGHRS, CDR2 YFSETQ. Trimming stripped 6 bases from V and 1 base from J, with 11 bases between.

This chain links TRBV7-3 with TRBJ2-5; TRBD2 matches 14 bases. V dropped 2 bases and J dropped 4; count of bases not matched to a gene: 15. Per the germline V gene, CDR1 is SGHTA and CDR2 is FQGTGA. The CDR3 spans 20 residues. The CDR3 sequence: CASSLYPLVTSGRVRETQYF. The DNA for the CDR3 is TGTGCCAGCAGCTTATACCCCCTCGTGACTAGCGGGAGGGTCCGAGAGACCCAGTACTTC.

Notes on this clone: One junction end does not reproduce the germline sequence, and a read error may be involved. The V call is TRBV5-1, the J call TRBJ2-1, with 11 bases fitting TRBD2. This CDR3 contains 15 residues. Germline-derived CDR1 and CDR2 are SGHRS and YFSETQ. This CDR3 is CASSLKLAGGNEQFF. DNA of the CDR3: TGCGCCAGTAGCTTGAAGCTAGCGGGGGGTAATGAGCAGTTCTTC.

The chain couples TRBV18 to TRBJ2-5; 7 nucleotides match TRBD1. Looked up from germline, CDR1 is KGHSH and CDR2 is LQKENI. The CDR3 is 16 amino acids. With 0 bases clipped from V and 2 bases from J, the junction kept 6 bases outside the gene matches. The CDR3 sequence is CASSPPGSRGQETQYF. The CDR3 region has the DNA TGTGCCAGCTCACCACCGGGGAGCAGGGGGCAAGAGACCCAGTACTTC.